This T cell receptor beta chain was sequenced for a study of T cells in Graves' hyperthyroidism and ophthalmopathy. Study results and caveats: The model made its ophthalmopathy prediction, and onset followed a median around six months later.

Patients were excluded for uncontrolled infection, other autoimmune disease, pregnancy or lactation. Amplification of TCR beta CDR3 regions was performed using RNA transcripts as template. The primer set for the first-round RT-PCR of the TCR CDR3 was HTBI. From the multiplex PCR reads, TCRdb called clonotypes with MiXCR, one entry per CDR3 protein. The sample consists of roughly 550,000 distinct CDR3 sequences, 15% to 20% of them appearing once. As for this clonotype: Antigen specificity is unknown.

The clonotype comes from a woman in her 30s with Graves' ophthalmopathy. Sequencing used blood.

The CDR3 here is CASSSPGGYGYTF. The CDR3 DNA sequence: TGTGCCAGCAGCTCCCCAGGGGGCTATGGCTACACCTTC. The chain links TRBV7-9 to TRBJ1-2, with TRBD1 matching over 7 bases. The CDR3 runs 13 residues. Trimming removed 4 bases from V and 4 bases from J; junction bases left unmatched: 3. CDR1 is SEHNR, CDR2 FQNEAQ, per germline (reference sequence).